Each of the 20 T cell receptor beta chains below was sequenced from the same sample in a study of cytomegalovirus exposure and HLA in healthy donors. PCR employed 60 Vbeta and 13 Jbeta primers. TCRdb's copy holds only in-frame clones and misses some; the assay was immunoSEQ multiplex PCR. The sample includes roughly 92,000 clones, 80% to 85% of them seen just once. Sequencing was carried out using PBMCs. The receptors originated from a woman between 70 and 85 years old in good health and CMV-seropositive.

With respect to this clone: This sample also contains other DNA sequences that code for the same CDR3. The chain has TRBV7-2 and TRBJ2-2; 12 bases fit TRBD2. CDR3 length equals 15 residues. Germline CDR1 SGHTA, CDR2 FQGNSA. V shed 5 bases, J shed 4 bases, and the junction held 2 bases outside the gene matches. CDR3 sequence: CASSLLAGGTGELFF. The CDR3 DNA is TGTGCCAGCAGCCTACTAGCGGGAGGCACCGGGGAGCTGTTTTTT.

The chain recombines TRBV5-1 with TRBJ2-3, with D perhaps TRBD2 (6 bases). Germline V lookup: CDR1 SGHRS, CDR2 YFSETQ. CDR3 length: 16 residues. Trimming left V 4 bases short and J 1 base short, with 16 bases between. The CDR3 nucleotides read TGCGCCAGCAGCCGCGGGACTGCCGGGGGCACAGATACGCAGTATTTT. Amino acids: CASSRGTAGGTDTQYF.

The gene calls are TRBV5-4 and TRBJ2-7; a possible D gene is TRBD2 (5 bases). V lost 1 base and J 1 base, leaving 12 bases between the germline ends. Germline CDR1 reads SGHNT; CDR2 reads YYREEE (reference sequence). The CDR3 runs to 15 residues. The CDR3 DNA sequence: TGTGCCAGCAGCTTGCAGGACTTTTTTTCCTACGAGCAGTACTTC. It codes for CASSLQDFFSYEQYF. The whole variable domain, remainder taken from reference TRBV5-4 and TRBJ2-7, is ETGVTQSPTHLIKTRGQQVTLRCSSQSGHNTVSWYQQALGQGPQFIFQYYREEENGRGNFPPRFSGLQFPNYSSELNVNALELDDSALYLCASSLQDFFSYEQYFGPGTRLTVT.

This chain uses TRBV5-1 with TRBJ2-7; D possibly corresponds to TRBD1 (6 bases). The CDR3 sequence is 14 residues long. The germline CDR1 and CDR2 sequences are SGHRS and YFSETQ. V gave up 3 bases and J gave up 3 bases, with 13 bases separating them. The CDR3 coding sequence is TGCGCCAGCAGCTCCGACAGGTGGGGCTACGAGCAGTACTTC. Translated, it gives CASSSDRWGYEQYF.

The genes are TRBV19 and TRBJ2-1; tentative D call: TRBD1 (6 bases). The CDR3 sequence is 14 residues long. Per germline, CDR1 LNHDA and CDR2 SQIVND (reference sequence). V lost 9 bases and J 6 bases, leaving 18 bases between the germline ends. CDR3 coding DNA: TGTGCCAGCAGACCGTTCGGACAGATCAATGAGCAGTTCTTC. Its translation is CASRPFGQINEQFF.

This clone appeared once. The rearrangement uses TRBV7-3 and TRBJ1-3, with D possibly TRBD1 on 6 matching bases. Germline V gene sequence: CDR1 SGHTA, CDR2 FQGTGA. V dropped 2 bases and J dropped 0 bases, with 11 bases sitting between them. The CDR3 is 16 amino acids. As DNA, the CDR3 is TGTGCCAGCAGCTTACAGGACAGACACTCTGGAAACACCATATATTTT. It yields the protein CASSLQDRHSGNTIYF. Filled out from reference TRBV7-3 and TRBJ1-3, the complete variable domain reads GAGVSQTPSNKVTEKGKYVELRCDPISGHTALYWYRQSLGQGPEFLIYFQGTGAADDSGLPNDRFFAVRPEGSVSTLKIQRTERGDSAVYLCASSLQDRHSGNTIYFGEGSWLTVV.

J is TRBJ2-1 and V is TRBV11-1, with 11 bases aligning to TRBD2. The CDR3 sequence is 15 residues long. The germline gives CDR1 SGHAT, CDR2 FQDESV (reference sequence). The ends lost 5 bases at V and 3 bases at J; junction bases unmatched: 3. DNA for the CDR3: TGTGCCAGCAGCATTACTAGCGGGAGCTACAATGAGCAGTTCTTC. This sequence encodes CASSITSGSYNEQFF.

This rearrangement joins TRBV19 to TRBJ2-1; 10 bases align to TRBD1. Germline-derived CDR1 and CDR2 are LNHDA and SQIVND (reference sequence). This CDR3 has 18 residues. V was pared by 3 bases and J by 2 bases, with 10 bases of the junction left unmatched. The CDR3 is CASSMGQGWVRTYNEQFF. The CDR3 region has the DNA TGTGCCAGTAGTATGGGACAGGGGTGGGTCAGAACCTACAATGAGCAGTTCTTC. Drawing the rest from reference TRBV19 and TRBJ2-1, the complete variable domain is DGGITQSPKYLFRKEGQNVTLSCEQNLNHDAMYWYRQDPGQGLRLIYYSQIVNDFQKGDIAEGYSVSREKKESFPLTVTSAQKNPTAFYLCASSMGQGWVRTYNEQFFGPGTRLTVL.

This chain connects TRBV12-5 to TRBJ1-5; perhaps TRBD1 as D (5 bases). The V gene lost 1 base and the J gene lost 2 bases, with 9 bases spanning the gap. The CDR3 covers 15 residues. CDR1 is LGHNT and CDR2 is FRNRAP in the germline V gene. The CDR3: CASGLDRRGNQPQHF. The CDR3 DNA reads TGTGCTAGTGGTTTGGACAGGAGGGGCAATCAGCCCCAGCATTTT.

The chain recombines TRBV29-1 with TRBJ2-1; 8 bases fit TRBD2. Germline V gene lookup returns CDR1 SQVTM and CDR2 ANQGSEA. The CDR3 consists of 13 residues. V trimming: 1 base; J trimming: 10 bases; junction bases outside the gene matches: 6. The CDR3 region has the DNA TGCAGCGTTGAAGTAGCGGGATTCGGCGAGCAGTTCTTC. Its protein is CSVEVAGFGEQFF.

The chain recombines TRBV7-9 with TRBJ2-7, with 8 bases identical to TRBD2. Germline CDR1 SEHNR, CDR2 FQNEAQ (reference sequence). The ends lost 2 bases at V and 0 bases at J; junction bases unmatched: 6. The CDR3 runs to 16 residues. The CDR3 nucleotides are TGTGCCAGCAGCTTACCGGTAGCGGGACTCTCCTACGAGCAGTACTTC. Encoded protein: CASSLPVAGLSYEQYF.

The chain joins TRBV7-6 to TRBJ2-1; 7 nucleotides line up with TRBD2. The V segment lost 5 bases and the J segment 2 bases; nucleotides outside the gene matches: 6. This CDR3 has 15 amino acids. The V gene's germline CDR1 is SGHVS and CDR2 FNYEAQ. CDR3 coding DNA: TGTGCCAGCAGCCCGCCGGCGGGGGCCTACAATGAGCAGTTCTTC. Translated: CASSPPAGAYNEQFF.

The chain uses TRBV19 and TRBJ2-2; 9 bases are a match to TRBD1. CDR1 and CDR2 from the germline V gene are LNHDA and SQIVND (reference sequence). The V gene end was trimmed by 3 bases and the J gene end by 3 bases; junction bases not matched to a gene: 8. The CDR3 sequence is 17 residues long. This CDR3 reads CASSIGGTGLYTGELFF. The CDR3 nucleotides are TGTGCCAGTAGTATCGGAGGGACAGGGTTATACACCGGGGAGCTGTTTTTT.

J is TRBJ1-1 and V is TRBV19; D not resolved. V lost 6 bases and J lost 1, with 15 bases in between. The CDR3 length is 15 residues. In germline, CDR1 is LNHDA, CDR2 SQIVND (reference sequence). CDR3 nucleotide sequence: TGTGCCAGTAGCACACTCCGGGTTCCGAACACTGAAGCTTTCTTT. It yields the protein CASSTLRVPNTEAFF.

This chain uses TRBV15 with TRBJ1-1; tentatively, D is TRBD1 (5 bases). The length of the CDR3 is 16 residues. Per the germline V gene, CDR1 is LNHNV and CDR2 is YYDKDF (reference sequence). Trimming took off 7 bases at V and 5 bases at J, with 23 bases between the two ends. The CDR3 bases are TGTGCCACCAATTTACTCCAGGGCAAGGCGAGTACTGAAGCTTTCTTT. It codes for CATNLLQGKASTEAFF. The full variable domain, with the rest looked up from reference TRBV15 and TRBJ1-1, is DAMVIQNPRYQVTQFGKPVTLSCSQTLNHNVMYWYQQKSSQAPKLLFHYYDKDFNNEADTPDNFQSRRPNTSFCFLDIRSPGLGDTAMYLCATNLLQGKASTEAFFGQGTRLTVV.

CDR3: CASSLAGGWGAGELFF. The CDR3, as DNA: TGTGCCAGCAGCTTGGCGGGAGGGTGGGGGGCCGGGGAGCTGTTTTTT. The genes are TRBV7-2 and TRBJ2-2, with 9 bases that match TRBD2. V shed 3 bases, J shed 6 bases, and the junction held 8 bases outside the gene matches. Germline CDR1 reads SGHTA; CDR2 reads FQGNSA. There are 16 residues in the CDR3.

This clone was seen just once. The CDR3 region has the DNA TGCGCCAGCAGCCAAGCGCATCTGAGCTCCTACAATGAGCAGTTCTTC. It specifies CASSQAHLSSYNEQFF. The chain couples TRBV5-1 to TRBJ2-1; no reliable D call. CDR3 length: 16 residues. Germline V gene lookup returns CDR1 SGHRS and CDR2 YFSETQ. Trimming cost V 4 bases and J 0 bases, with 14 bases left between them.

The chain is built from TRBV7-2 and TRBJ2-3; a possible D gene is TRBD2 (7 bases). Germline V gene data show CDR1 as SGHTA and CDR2 as FQGNSA. The CDR3 has 18 amino acids. Trimming pared 0 bases from V and 4 bases from J, leaving 20 bases between. The chain's CDR3 is CASSLAFSGGARADTQYF. In DNA, the CDR3 is TGTGCCAGCAGCTTAGCTTTCTCGGGGGGCGCTCGTGCAGATACGCAGTATTTT. Full variable domain (outside the CDR3, taken from reference TRBV7-2 and TRBJ2-3): GAGVSQSPSNKVTEKGKDVELRCDPISGHTALYWYRQSLGQGLEFLIYFQGNSAPDKSGLPSDRFSAERTGGSVSTLTIQRTQQEDSAVYLCASSLAFSGGARADTQYFGPGTRLTVL.

This clone turned up a few times. The rearrangement uses TRBV5-1 and TRBJ1-1; no reliable D call. Between the trimmed V and J ends, which lost 4 bases and 4 bases, there was a span of 11 bases. This CDR3 comprises 13 residues. Germline V gene data show CDR1 as SGHRS and CDR2 as YFSETQ. DNA for the CDR3: TGCGCCAGCAGCGGCGGTGGGAGCACTGAAGCTTTCTTT. Amino acid sequence: CASSGGGSTEAFF.

A single count supports this clone. The V and J genes are TRBV7-3 and TRBJ2-3; 11 nucleotides line up with TRBD2. This CDR3 region has 15 residues. V shed 6 bases, J shed 3 bases, and the junction held 5 bases outside the gene matches. Germline V CDR1 and CDR2: SGHTA, FQGTGA. The CDR3 sequence: CASSRSGRGTDTQYF. CDR3 sequence (DNA): TGTGCCAGCAGTCGTAGCGGGAGGGGGACAGATACGCAGTATTTT.